The 25 T cell receptor beta chains below all came from one sample that was sequenced in a study of T cell repertoires in ileal Crohn's disease. TCRdb's copy holds only in-frame clones and misses some; the assay was immunoSEQ multiplex PCR. The repertoire includes over 5,000 clones, around 83% of them detected once, and 13% to 15% sits in the top ten. The sequenced sample was ileal tissue. All receptors derive from an adult with Crohn's disease.

This rearrangement joins TRBV27 to TRBJ1-1, with D possibly being TRBD1 (5 bases). The germline V and J ends were trimmed by 7 bases and 0 bases, with 15 bases remaining between them. Per germline, CDR1 MNHEY and CDR2 SMNVEV (reference sequence). The CDR3 is 15 residues long. CDR3 DNA sequence: TGTGCCAGCACTTCCCAAGACAGTTTGAACACTGAAGCTTTCTTT. It specifies CASTSQDSLNTEAFF.

The V gene is TRBV7-3, the J gene TRBJ2-1; D ambiguous. Between the trimmed V and J ends, which lost 5 bases and 0 bases, there was a span of 14 bases. This CDR3 is 16 amino acids long. Germline V gene sequence: CDR1 SGHTA, CDR2 FQGTGA. In nucleotides, the CDR3 is TGTGCCAGCAGCCTATCCCCGTCGAGCTCCTACAATGAGCAGTTCTTC. Translating it yields CASSLSPSSSYNEQFF.

The chain recombines TRBV2 with TRBJ1-3; the D gene is possibly TRBD1 (5 bases). Trimming removed 3 bases from V and 4 bases from J, with 13 bases in between. The CDR3 totals 15 residues. Germline-derived CDR1 and CDR2 are SNHLY and FYNNEI. DNA of the CDR3: TGTGCCAGCAGTGAGAGGGGTTTCGGCGGAAACACCATATATTTT. Translation gives CASSERGFGGNTIYF.

The rearrangement uses TRBV19 and TRBJ1-3; TRBD1 might be the D (5 bases). Germline CDR1 reads LNHDA; CDR2 reads SQIVND (reference sequence). CDR3 length: 17 amino acids. V was cut by 4 bases and J by 6 bases, with 22 bases left in between. The CDR3 loop reads CASSKFIRGSSSNTIYF. CDR3 DNA: TGTGCCAGTAGTAAGTTTATCCGGGGGAGCTCTTCAAACACCATATATTTT.

The CDR3 sequence: CASSDPLAGPVEQYF. The CDR3, as DNA: TGTGCCAGCAGCGATCCACTAGCGGGTCCCGTAGAGCAGTACTTC. V usage is TRBV5-4 and J usage is TRBJ2-7; 9 bases map to TRBD2. Germline V lookup: CDR1 SGHNT, CDR2 YYREEE (reference sequence). This CDR3 contains 15 residues. The trim removed 4 bases at V and 7 bases at J, leaving 12 bases unmatched.

In this sample, this clone turned up once. The chain links TRBV27 to TRBJ2-2, with TRBD2 matching 11 bases. CDR3 size: 18 residues. V dropped 3 bases and J dropped 0; count of bases not matched to a gene: 6. CDR1 is MNHEY, CDR2 SMNVEV, per germline (reference sequence). CDR3 sequence: CASSFRLAGGTNTGELFF. In DNA form, the CDR3 reads TGTGCCAGCAGTTTCCGGCTAGCGGGAGGAACGAACACCGGGGAGCTGTTTTTT.

Only one count was recorded for this clone. This chain joins TRBV28 and TRBJ1-2, with D unclear. Germline V gene lookup returns CDR1 MDHEN and CDR2 SYDVKM. CDR3 length equals 12 residues. The V end lost 5 bases, the J end lost 6 bases, and 10 bases lay between the germline ends. The DNA for the CDR3 is TGTGCCAGCAGTCTATTTAGCCATGGCTACACCTTC. Translating gives CASSLFSHGYTF.

In its sample, this clone was seen a few times. This chain joins TRBV19 and TRBJ1-2, with 9 positions matching TRBD1. CDR1 and CDR2 from the germline V gene are LNHDA and SQIVND (reference sequence). The CDR3 totals 14 residues. V trimming: 6 bases; J trimming: 6 bases; junction bases outside the gene matches: 8. The CDR3 sequence: CASRPTGGGHGYTF. The CDR3 DNA follows: TGTGCCAGTAGACCGACAGGGGGTGGCCATGGCTACACCTTC.

By proportion, this clone is medium-sized. This CDR3 reads CATFAGDTYEQYF. The CDR3 nucleotides are TGTGCCACCTTCGCGGGGGATACCTACGAGCAGTACTTC. The V and J genes are TRBV10-3 and TRBJ2-7; 7 nucleotides align to TRBD2. Unmatched junction bases numbered 8, after V lost 10 bases and J lost 2 bases. Germline V gene lookup returns CDR1 ENHRY and CDR2 SYGVKD. There are 13 residues in the CDR3.

This rearrangement joins TRBV29-1 to TRBJ1-5, with TRBD1 matching over 8 bases. Germline-derived CDR1 and CDR2 are SQVTM and ANQGSEA. Trimming at V came to 5 bases and at J to 1 base, leaving 1 base not matched to a gene. The CDR3 consists of 13 residues. The CDR3 reads CSVTGGSNQPQHF. The CDR3 DNA reads TGCAGCGTTACAGGGGGAAGCAATCAGCCCCAGCATTTT.

The V and J genes are TRBV7-9 and TRBJ2-7, with 7 bases lining up with TRBD2. Losses at the gene ends were 4 bases for V and 4 bases for J; bases not matched to a gene: 4. The CDR3 runs 13 residues. CDR1 and CDR2 from the germline V gene are SEHNR and FQNEAQ (reference sequence). In nucleotides, the CDR3 is TGTGCCAGCAGCTCTGGACTAGTTTACGAGCAGTACTTC. Its translation: CASSSGLVYEQYF.

The CDR3, as DNA: TGTGCCAGCACCTCGGACAGGGCGTACCAAGAGACCCAGTACTTC. The encoded protein is CASTSDRAYQETQYF. This chain connects TRBV7-9 to TRBJ2-5; 8 bases line up with TRBD1. Per germline, CDR1 SEHNR and CDR2 FQNEAQ (reference sequence). The CDR3 consists of 15 residues. The V segment lost 7 bases and the J segment 0 bases; nucleotides outside the gene matches: 7.

The chain couples TRBV9 to TRBJ1-6; a possible D gene is TRBD1 (6 bases). Trimming left V 0 bases short and J 6 bases short, with 10 bases between. In germline, CDR1 is SGDLS, CDR2 YYNGEE. CDR3 length: 15 residues. The CDR3 is CASSVGEGGNSPLHF. The CDR3 bases are TGTGCCAGCAGCGTAGGAGAAGGGGGTAATTCACCCCTCCACTTT.

This clone was picked up one time. V gene TRBV28 combines with J gene TRBJ2-3; TRBD1 agrees at 9 bases. The V and J ends lost 10 bases and 1 base, in that order; junction bases with no gene match: 9. The CDR3 sequence is 15 residues long. Per germline, CDR1 MDHEN and CDR2 SYDVKM. CDR3 region: CATSLRDRGTDTQYF. CDR3 nucleotides: TGTGCCACCTCCTTACGGGACAGGGGCACAGATACGCAGTATTTT. The variable domain in full, completed from reference TRBV28 and TRBJ2-3, reads DVKVTQSSRYLVKRTGEKVFLECVQDMDHENMFWYRQDPGLGLRLIYFSYDVKMKEKGDIPEGYSVSREKKERFSLILESASTNQTSMYLCATSLRDRGTDTQYFGPGTRLTVL.

This clone came up once. The chain couples TRBV19 to TRBJ2-1, with TRBD2 matching 7 bases. CDR3 length equals 14 residues. Trimming cost V 7 bases and J 5 bases; bases outside gene matches: 8. In germline, CDR1 is LNHDA, CDR2 SQIVND (reference sequence). DNA of the CDR3: TGTGCCAGTACCCTTTCTAGCGGAAACAATGAGCAGTTCTTC. It is translated as CASTLSSGNNEQFF.

V usage is TRBV9 and J usage is TRBJ2-3; tentatively, D is TRBD1 (7 bases). The V end lost 1 base, the J end lost 4 bases, and 25 bases lay between the germline ends. Germline V lookup: CDR1 SGDLS, CDR2 YYNGEE. The CDR3 consists of 19 residues. The CDR3 here is CASSVWSQGGTGEADTQYF. The CDR3 nucleotides read TGTGCCAGCAGCGTATGGTCTCAGGGGGGAACAGGGGAAGCAGATACGCAGTATTTT.

This chain links TRBV19 with TRBJ2-7; D possibly uses TRBD1 or TRBD2 (6 bases each). The germline CDR1 and CDR2 sequences are LNHDA and SQIVND (reference sequence). The CDR3 contains 12 residues. V lost 3 bases to trimming and J lost 7 bases, with 10 bases between them. The CDR3 loop is CASSIGGQEQYF. For the CDR3, the DNA is TGTGCCAGTAGTATTGGGGGGCAGGAGCAGTACTTC.

The CDR3 loop reads CASEGTGHGYTF. CDR3 in DNA: TGCGCCAGCGAGGGGACAGGGCACGGCTACACCTTC. The rearrangement uses TRBV10-2 and TRBJ1-2, with TRBD1 matching 9 bases. V gave up 8 bases and J gave up 8 bases; unmatched junction bases: 6. Germline CDR1 is WSHSY and CDR2 is SAAADI. This CDR3 comprises 12 residues.

V and J are TRBV14 and TRBJ2-7; 10 nucleotides agree with TRBD1. V was clipped by 1 base and J by 5 bases; unmatched bases: 5. The germline CDR1 and CDR2 sequences are SGHDN and FVKESK. This CDR3 region has 15 residues. CDR3 nucleotides: TGTGCCAGCAGCCAAGTGGGACAGGGGTTCCACGAGCAGTACTTC. Residues: CASSQVGQGFHEQYF.

This clone showed up just once. V usage is TRBV25-1 and J usage is TRBJ2-1; D might be TRBD2 (6 bases). The V gene lost 2 bases and the J gene lost 7 bases, with 18 bases spanning the gap. The CDR3 loop spans 16 amino acids. Germline V gene data show CDR1 as MGHDK and CDR2 as SYGVNS. The CDR3 region is CASSENRRGLRNEQFF. The CDR3 DNA reads TGTGCCAGCAGTGAAAATAGGAGGGGCTTGAGGAATGAGCAGTTCTTC. The complete variable domain, with remaining parts taken from reference TRBV25-1 and TRBJ2-1, reads EADIYQTPRYLVIGTGKKITLECSQTMGHDKMYWYQQDPGMELHLIHYSYGVNSTEKGDLSSESTVSRIRTEHFPLTLESARPSHTSQYLCASSENRRGLRNEQFFGPGTRLTVL.

The V gene is TRBV25-1, the J gene TRBJ2-1; 8 bases are shared with TRBD2. V dropped 11 bases and J dropped 4; count of bases not matched to a gene: 22. CDR3 size: 18 residues. Germline V gene lookup returns CDR1 MGHDK and CDR2 SYGVNS. CDR3 sequence: CAPLKTPRAAGVYNEQFF. The DNA for the CDR3 is TGTGCCCCCCTAAAAACACCGAGGGCAGCGGGAGTATACAATGAGCAGTTCTTC.

The chain uses TRBV19 and TRBJ2-2; D unclear. CDR1 is LNHDA, CDR2 SQIVND, per germline (reference sequence). V was pared by 2 bases and J by 1 base, with 5 bases between. This CDR3 is built from 14 residues. CDR3 sequence reads: CASSIMMNTGELFF. In DNA, the CDR3 is TGTGCCAGTAGTATAATGATGAACACCGGGGAGCTGTTTTTT.

This chain uses TRBV11-2 with TRBJ1-3, with 12 positions matching TRBD1. Per the germline V gene, CDR1 is SGHAT and CDR2 is FQNNGV. Losses at the gene ends were 4 bases for V and 4 bases for J; bases not matched to a gene: 11. The CDR3 covers 18 residues. CDR3 region: CASSYGTGGRSLGNTIYF. The CDR3 nucleotides read TGTGCCAGCAGCTATGGGACAGGGGGCCGTTCCTTGGGAAACACCATATATTTT.

This clone was recorded a few times. The chain is built from TRBV5-5 and TRBJ2-7; unclear D gene. The CDR3 has 13 amino acids. V lost 2 bases, J lost 7 bases, and 13 bases lay in between. Germline loops: CDR1 SGHKS, CDR2 YYEKEE (reference sequence). The CDR3 nucleotides are TGTGCCAGCAGCTTCGCGGCTGCTGGAGAGCAGTACTTC. Protein product: CASSFAAAGEQYF.

This chain joins TRBV5-1 and TRBJ2-1; 10 bases agree with TRBD2. Germline V CDR1 and CDR2: SGHRS, YFSETQ. V lost 4 bases to trimming and J lost 4 bases; unmatched junction nucleotides: 8. The CDR3 is 16 residues long. The CDR3 DNA is TGCGCCAGCAGCCTAAGGACTAGCGGAGTTTACAATGAGCAGTTCTTC. Translated: CASSLRTSGVYNEQFF.